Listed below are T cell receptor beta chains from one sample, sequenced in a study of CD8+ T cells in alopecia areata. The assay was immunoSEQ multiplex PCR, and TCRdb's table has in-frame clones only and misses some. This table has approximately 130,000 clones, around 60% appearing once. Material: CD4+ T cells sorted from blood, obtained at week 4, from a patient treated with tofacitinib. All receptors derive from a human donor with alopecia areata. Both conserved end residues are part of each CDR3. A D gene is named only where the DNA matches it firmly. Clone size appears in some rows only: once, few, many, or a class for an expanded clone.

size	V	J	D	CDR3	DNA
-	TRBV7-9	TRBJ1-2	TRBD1	CASSYSRDRIYGYTF	TGTGCCAGCAGCTACTCCCGGGACAGGATATATGGCTACACCTTC
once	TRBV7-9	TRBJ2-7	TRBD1	CASSLRQGGLYEQYF	TGTGCCAGCAGCCTCAGACAGGGGGGGCTTTACGAGCAGTACTTC
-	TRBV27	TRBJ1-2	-	CASSFGGGYTF	TGTGCCAGCAGTTTCGGAGGTGGCTACACCTTC
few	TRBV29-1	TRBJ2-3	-	CSVGPSGVRTDTQYF	TGCAGCGTCGGTCCCAGTGGAGTTCGCACAGATACGCAGTATTTT
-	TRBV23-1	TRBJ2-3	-	CASRTVTRTDTQYF	TGCGCCAGCAGGACAGTAACACGGACAGATACGCAGTATTTT
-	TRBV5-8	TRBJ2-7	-	CASSLIGTHSYEQYF	TGTGCCAGCAGCTTAATTGGGACTCACTCCTACGAGCAGTACTTC
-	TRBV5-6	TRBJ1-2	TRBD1	CASSLSDRAHGYTF	TGTGCCAGCAGCTTGTCGGACAGGGCCCATGGCTACACCTTC
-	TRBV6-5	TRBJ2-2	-	CASSYVGTGELFF	TGTGCCAGCAGTTACGTAGGGACCGGGGAGCTGTTTTTT
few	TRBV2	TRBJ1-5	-	CASSLEFGQPQHF	TGTGCCAGCAGTCTAGAGTTCGGTCAGCCCCAGCATTTT
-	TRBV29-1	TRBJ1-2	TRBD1	CSDQDRGGGYTF	TGCAGCGACCAAGACAGGGGGGGCGGCTACACCTTC
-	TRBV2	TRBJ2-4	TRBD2	CASSSLAGDGNIQYF	TGTGCCAGCAGTTCCCTAGCGGGGGACGGTAACATTCAGTACTTC
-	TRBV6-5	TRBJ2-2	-	CASSSRTGELFF	TGTGCCAGCAGTTCCCGCACCGGGGAGCTGTTTTTT
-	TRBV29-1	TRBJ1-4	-	CSVTTERDEKLFF	TGCAGCGTCACGACAGAAAGAGACGAAAAACTGTTTTTT
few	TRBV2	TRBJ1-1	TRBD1	CASSGRTGPNTEAFF	TGTGCCAGCAGCGGTAGGACAGGACCGAACACTGAAGCTTTCTTT
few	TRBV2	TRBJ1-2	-	CASSVDRNYGYTF	TGTGCCAGCAGCGTTGACAGAAACTATGGCTACACCTTC
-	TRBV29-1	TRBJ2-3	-	CSVRDLGGFDTQYF	TGCAGCGTACGGGACTTGGGAGGATTCGATACGCAGTATTTT
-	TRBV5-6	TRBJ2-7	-	CASSLTRDITYEQYF	TGTGCCAGCAGCCTAACTCGGGACATAACCTACGAGCAGTACTTC
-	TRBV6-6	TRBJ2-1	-	CASSYSARNNEQFF	TGTGCCAGCAGTTACTCAGCGAGAAACAATGAGCAGTTCTTC
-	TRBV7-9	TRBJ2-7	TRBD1	CASSFRDRVNF	TGTGCCAGCAGCTTCCGGGACAGGGTAAACTTC
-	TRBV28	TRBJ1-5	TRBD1	CASSHGTGINNQPQHF	TGTGCCAGCAGTCACGGGACAGGGATTAACAATCAGCCCCAGCATTTT
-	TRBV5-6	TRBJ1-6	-	CASSLPGNSPLHF	TGTGCCAGCAGCTTGCCAGGAAATTCACCCCTCCACTTT
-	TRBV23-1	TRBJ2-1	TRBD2	CASSQSRREGQDEQFF	TGCGCCAGCAGTCAATCGCGGCGGGAGGGCCAGGATGAGCAGTTCTTC
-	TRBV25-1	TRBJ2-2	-	CASSEVDRTGELFF	TGTGCCAGCAGTGAGGTAGACCGCACCGGGGAGCTGTTTTTT
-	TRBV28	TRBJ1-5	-	CASSLGQGRGYSNQPQHF	TGTGCCAGCAGTTTAGGGCAGGGACGGGGGTATAGCAATCAGCCCCAGCATTTT
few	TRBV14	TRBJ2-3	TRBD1	CASSQARGGGTQYF	TGTGCCAGCAGCCAAGCCCGAGGGGGCGGCACGCAGTATTTT
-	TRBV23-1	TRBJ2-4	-	CASSDPRVAKNIQYF	TGCGCCAGCAGTGACCCTCGTGTAGCCAAAAACATTCAGTACTTC
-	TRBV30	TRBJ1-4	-	CAWSRVRAEKLFF	TGTGCCTGGAGCCGTGTCAGGGCCGAAAAACTGTTTTTT
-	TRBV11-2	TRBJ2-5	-	CASSFGETQYF	TGTGCCAGCAGCTTTGGGGAGACCCAGTACTTC
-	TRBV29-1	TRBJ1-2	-	CSVEGARSNYGYTF	TGCAGCGTTGAAGGTGCTCGGTCTAACTATGGCTACACCTTC
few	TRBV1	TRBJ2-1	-	CTSRPGQRYNEQFF	TGCACCAGCAGGCCGGGACAGCGGTACAATGAGCAGTTCTTC
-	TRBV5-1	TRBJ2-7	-	CASSAGVKDEQYF	TGCGCCAGCAGCGCAGGGGTGAAGGACGAGCAGTACTTC
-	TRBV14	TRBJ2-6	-	CASSQIPFSGANVLTF	TGTGCCAGCAGCCAAATCCCCTTCTCTGGGGCCAACGTCCTGACTTTC
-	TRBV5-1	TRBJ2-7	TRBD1	CASSVQGPEQYF	TGCGCCAGCAGCGTACAGGGGCCCGAGCAGTACTTC
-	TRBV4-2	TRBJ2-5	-	CASSQAGETQYF	TGTGCCAGCAGCCAAGCTGGAGAGACCCAGTACTTC
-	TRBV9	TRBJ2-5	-	CASSVAPTRTGETQYF	TGTGCCAGCAGCGTAGCTCCGACCCGTACGGGGGAGACCCAGTACTTC
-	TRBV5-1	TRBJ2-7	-	CASSLSPSDYEQYF	TGCGCCAGCAGCTTGTCGCCTAGCGACTACGAGCAGTACTTC
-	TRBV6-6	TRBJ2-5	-	CASSSYQETQYF	TGTGCCAGCAGTTCGTACCAAGAGACCCAGTACTTC
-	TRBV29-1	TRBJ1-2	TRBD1	CSVGTGTTDGYTF	TGCAGCGTGGGGACAGGGACTACGGACGGCTACACCTTC
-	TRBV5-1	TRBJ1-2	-	CASSLGELGYGYTF	TGCGCCAGCAGCTTGGGGGAGTTGGGCTATGGCTACACCTTC
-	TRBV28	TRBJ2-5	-	CASSFGIGGTQYF	TGTGCCAGCAGTTTCGGAATCGGGGGGACCCAGTACTTC
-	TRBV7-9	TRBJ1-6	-	CASSLGRGKSPLHF	TGTGCCAGCAGCCTAGGGCGGGGGAAATCACCCCTCCACTTT
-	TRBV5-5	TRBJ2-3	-	CASSGILVPDTQYF	TGTGCCAGCAGCGGAATACTAGTTCCGGATACGCAGTATTTT